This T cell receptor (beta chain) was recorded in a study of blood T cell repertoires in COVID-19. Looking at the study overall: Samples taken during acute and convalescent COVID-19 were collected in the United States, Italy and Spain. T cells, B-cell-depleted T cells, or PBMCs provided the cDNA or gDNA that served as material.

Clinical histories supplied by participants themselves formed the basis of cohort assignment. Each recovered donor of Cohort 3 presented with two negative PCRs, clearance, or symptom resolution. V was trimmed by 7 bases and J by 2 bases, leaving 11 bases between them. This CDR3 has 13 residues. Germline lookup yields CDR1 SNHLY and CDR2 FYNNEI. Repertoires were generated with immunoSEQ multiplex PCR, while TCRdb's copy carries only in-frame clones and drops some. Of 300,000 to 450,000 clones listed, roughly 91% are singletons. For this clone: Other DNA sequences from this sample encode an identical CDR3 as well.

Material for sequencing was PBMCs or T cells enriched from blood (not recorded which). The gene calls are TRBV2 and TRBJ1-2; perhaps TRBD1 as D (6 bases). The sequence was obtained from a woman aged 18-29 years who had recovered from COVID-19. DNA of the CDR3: TGTGCCAGCATTCGGACAGAGAACTATGGCTACACCTTC. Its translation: CASIRTENYGYTF.